This T cell receptor beta chain was documented in a study of T-cell reconstitution after alpha-beta-depleted transplantation in children. A TCRbeta library incorporating unique molecular identifiers was prepared. MiXCR, run by TCRdb on the PCR reads, gives a single entry per CDR3 protein. This sample has about 460,000 distinct CDR3 sequences; under 12% occur once, and the top ten carry about 2%. This clonotype was counted ten times or more. The V end was cut by 1 base, the J end by 0 bases, with 19 bases between. The length of the CDR3 is 18 residues. CDR1 SGHRS and CDR2 YFSETQ come from the germline V gene.

The rearrangement joins TRBV5-1 to TRBJ1-1; possible D gene TRBD1, 5 bases. This clonotype was sampled from a child aged 2-15 years with inherited bone marrow failure, due to receive a stem cell transplant. Specimen: PBMCs, collected before TCRalphabeta/CD19-depleted stem cell transplant. The CDR3 region is CASSLSSRWVDMNTEAFF. The DNA of the CDR3 is TGCGCCAGCAGCTTGAGTTCCAGGTGGGTGGACATGAACACTGAAGCTTTCTTT.